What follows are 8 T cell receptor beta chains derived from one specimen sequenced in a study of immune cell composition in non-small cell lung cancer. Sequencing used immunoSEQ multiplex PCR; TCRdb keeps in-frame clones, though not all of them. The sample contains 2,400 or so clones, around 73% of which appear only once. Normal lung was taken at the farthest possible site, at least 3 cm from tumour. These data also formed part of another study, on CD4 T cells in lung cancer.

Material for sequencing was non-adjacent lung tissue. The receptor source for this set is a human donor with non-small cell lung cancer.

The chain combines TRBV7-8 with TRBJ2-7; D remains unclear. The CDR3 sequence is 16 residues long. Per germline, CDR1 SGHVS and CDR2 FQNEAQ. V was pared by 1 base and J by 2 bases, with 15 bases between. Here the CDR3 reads CASSLGAPQATYEQYF. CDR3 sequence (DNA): TGTGCCAGCAGCTTAGGGGCCCCGCAGGCCACCTACGAGCAGTACTTC.

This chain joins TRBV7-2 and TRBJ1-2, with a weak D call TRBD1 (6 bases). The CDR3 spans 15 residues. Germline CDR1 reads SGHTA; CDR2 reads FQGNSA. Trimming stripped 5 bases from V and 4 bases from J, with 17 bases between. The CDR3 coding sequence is TGTGCCAGCAGCCCAAGAACAGGGAAGGCCTATGGCTACACCTTC. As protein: CASSPRTGKAYGYTF.

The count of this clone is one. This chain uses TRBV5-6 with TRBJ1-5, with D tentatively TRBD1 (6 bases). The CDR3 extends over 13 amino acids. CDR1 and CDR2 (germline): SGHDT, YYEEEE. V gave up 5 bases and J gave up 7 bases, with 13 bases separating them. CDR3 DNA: TGTGCCAGCAGTCCAACAGGGAAACAGCCCCAGCATTTT. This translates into CASSPTGKQPQHF.

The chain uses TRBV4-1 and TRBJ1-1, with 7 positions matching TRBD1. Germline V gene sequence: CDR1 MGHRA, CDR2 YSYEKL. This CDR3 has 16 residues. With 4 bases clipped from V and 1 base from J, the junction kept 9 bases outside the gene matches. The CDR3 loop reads CASSLGTAQRNTEAFF. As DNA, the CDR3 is TGCGCCAGCAGCCTTGGGACAGCTCAAAGGAACACTGAAGCTTTCTTT.

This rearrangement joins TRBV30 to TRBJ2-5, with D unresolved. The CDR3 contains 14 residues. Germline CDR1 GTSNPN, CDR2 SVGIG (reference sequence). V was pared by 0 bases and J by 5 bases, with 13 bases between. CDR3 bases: TGTGCCTGGAGTGTAGGCAGCCCCGGGGAGACCCAGTACTTC. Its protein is CAWSVGSPGETQYF.

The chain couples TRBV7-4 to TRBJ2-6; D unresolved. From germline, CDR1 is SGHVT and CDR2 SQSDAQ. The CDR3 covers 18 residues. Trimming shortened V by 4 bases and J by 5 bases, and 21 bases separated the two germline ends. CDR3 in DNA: TGTGCCAGCAGCTACCGTAGCAGCTCACAAAGTCGGGCCAACGTCCTGACTTTC. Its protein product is CASSYRSSSQSRANVLTF.

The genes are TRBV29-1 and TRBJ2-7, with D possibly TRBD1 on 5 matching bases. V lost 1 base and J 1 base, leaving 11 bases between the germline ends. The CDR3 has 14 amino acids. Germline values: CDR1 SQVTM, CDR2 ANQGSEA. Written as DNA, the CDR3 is TGCAGCGTTGAAGTCCGTCGACAGTCCTACGAGCAGTACTTC. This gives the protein CSVEVRRQSYEQYF.

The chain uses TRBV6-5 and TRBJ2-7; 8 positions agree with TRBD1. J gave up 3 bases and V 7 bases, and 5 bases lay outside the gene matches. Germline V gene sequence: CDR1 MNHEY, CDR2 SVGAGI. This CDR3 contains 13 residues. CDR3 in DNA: TGTGCCAGCATGGGACAGGTTAACTACGAGCAGTACTTC. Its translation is CASMGQVNYEQYF.